These 30 T cell receptor beta chains came from one sample sequenced in a study of early T cells in non-severe SARS-CoV-2 infection. TCRdb analysed the 5' RACE reads with MiXCR anew, one entry per CDR3 protein. This table has fewer than 85,000 distinct CDR3 sequences, approximately 10% appearing once. This specimen was whole blood, taken at baseline. These receptors were taken from an adult who was a healthcare worker with PCR-confirmed SARS-CoV-2 infection or an uninfected control (not recorded which).

This clonotype was seen repeatedly, ten times or more. The V gene is TRBV5-1, the J gene TRBJ1-4, with TRBD1 identical over 7 bases. The germline V gene has CDR1 SGHRS and CDR2 YFSETQ. With 0 bases clipped from V and 7 bases from J, the junction kept 6 bases outside the gene matches. There are 15 residues in the CDR3. For the CDR3, the DNA is TGCGCCAGCAGCTTGGAGACAGGGTCGACTGAAAAACTGTTTTTT. Translated, it gives CASSLETGSTEKLFF.

J is TRBJ1-2 and V is TRBV6-2 or TRBV6-3, with 9 bases aligning to TRBD1. The CDR3 has 14 residues. Trimming at V came to 5 bases and at J to 6 bases, leaving 7 bases not matched to a gene. The germline V gene encodes CDR1 MNHEY and CDR2 SVGEGT. The CDR3 region is CASSRSGTGHGYTF. The DNA for the CDR3 is TGTGCCAGCAGTAGGTCCGGGACAGGGCATGGCTACACCTTC.

This clonotype occurred many times. This chain uses TRBV6-6 with TRBJ2-1; no firm D call. Per the germline V gene, CDR1 is MNHNY and CDR2 is SVGAGI (reference sequence). Trimming removed 2 bases at V and 6 bases at J, with 2 bases between. The CDR3 loop spans 11 amino acids. The CDR3 DNA sequence: TGTGCCAGCAGTTACCTCAATGAGCAGTTCTTC. Amino acids: CASSYLNEQFF.

The V call is TRBV3-1, the J call TRBJ1-1, with D possibly being TRBD1 (6 bases). This CDR3 has 13 residues. In germline, CDR1 is LGHDT, CDR2 YNNKEL (reference sequence). Trimming pared 2 bases from V and 5 bases from J, leaving 9 bases between. The CDR3 bases are TGTGCCAGCAGCCAACAGGGGTATACTGAAGCTTTCTTT. This codes for CASSQQGYTEAFF.

This clonotype has only one observation. CDR3 in DNA: TGTGCCAGCAGCTTTGGGATTAACACTGAAGCTTTCTTT. Protein: CASSFGINTEAFF. This chain connects TRBV7-9 to TRBJ1-1; no definite D call. V lost 3 bases and J 2 bases, leaving 7 bases between the germline ends. The germline V gene encodes CDR1 SEHNR and CDR2 FQNEAQ (reference sequence). CDR3 length: 13 residues.

This clonotype occurred a few times. The chain is built from TRBV11-2 and TRBJ2-5; D unclear. CDR3 length: 13 residues. Trimming left V 3 bases short and J 5 bases short, with 10 bases between. In germline, CDR1 is SGHAT, CDR2 FQNNGV. The CDR3 DNA reads TGTGCCAGCAGCTTGAGTAGGCTGGAGACCCAGTACTTC. Its translation is CASSLSRLETQYF. The full variable domain, in which reference TRBV11-2 and TRBJ2-5 provide the parts outside the CDR3, is EAGVAQSPRYKIIEKRQSVAFWCNPISGHATLYWYQQILGQGPKLLIQFQNNGVVDDSQLPKDRFSAERLKGVDSTLKIQPAKLEDSAVYLCASSLSRLETQYFGPGTRLLVL.

The genes are TRBV11-2 and TRBJ2-6; D remains ambiguous. The CDR3 is 13 amino acids. The V gene's germline CDR1 is SGHAT and CDR2 FQNNGV. V lost 4 bases and J lost 3, with 4 bases in between. CDR3 amino acids: CASSSFGANVLTF. The DNA of the CDR3 is TGTGCCAGCAGCTCATTTGGGGCCAACGTCCTGACTTTC.

In this sample, this clonotype turned up many times. V and J are TRBV30 and TRBJ1-3; maybe TRBD1 (5 bases). CDR1 GTSNPN and CDR2 SVGIG come from the germline V gene (reference sequence). CDR3 size: 13 residues. The V end was cut by 3 bases, the J end by 1 base, with 7 bases between. The CDR3 loop is CAWSRVSGNTIYF. Written as DNA, the CDR3 is TGTGCCTGGAGCAGGGTATCTGGAAACACCATATATTTT.

The CDR3: CATSARPNYGYTF. CDR3 nucleotide sequence: TGTGCCACCAGCGCACGACCTAACTATGGCTACACCTTC. The chain couples TRBV15 to TRBJ1-2; no clear D. The germline V and J ends were trimmed by 5 bases and 0 bases, with 7 bases remaining between them. The V gene's germline CDR1 is LNHNV and CDR2 YYDKDF (reference sequence). The CDR3 length is 13 residues. Together with reference TRBV15 and TRBJ1-2, the CDR3 gives the full variable domain: DAMVIQNPRYQVTQFGKPVTLSCSQTLNHNVMYWYQQKSSQAPKLLFHYYDKDFNNEADTPDNFQSRRPNTSFCFLDIRSPGLGDTAMYLCATSARPNYGYTFGSGTRLTVV.

This clonotype was seen a handful of times. The rearrangement links TRBV20-1 to TRBJ1-3; 7 bases align to TRBD1. The CDR3 consists of 13 residues. The V and J ends lost 3 bases and 6 bases, in that order; junction bases with no gene match: 5. CDR1 and CDR2 (germline): DFQATT, SNEGSKA (reference sequence). This chain's CDR3 is CSARVTGPNTIYF. Written as DNA, the CDR3 is TGCAGTGCTAGGGTGACAGGGCCAAACACCATATATTTT.

In its sample, this clonotype was seen a few times. The chain joins TRBV7-9 to TRBJ2-1; D uncertain. Germline V lookup: CDR1 SEHNR, CDR2 FQNEAQ (reference sequence). The CDR3 consists of 14 residues. V shed 1 base and J shed 0 bases, with 4 bases lying between them. CDR3 sequence reads: CASSLEVSYNEQFF. CDR3 in DNA: TGTGCCAGCAGCTTAGAAGTCTCCTACAATGAGCAGTTCTTC.

This clonotype turned up a few times. This sequence joins TRBV7-6 and TRBJ1-1, with D perhaps TRBD1 (6 bases). Germline CDR1 is SGHVS and CDR2 is FNYEAQ. Trimming cost V 4 bases and J 6 bases, with 21 bases left between them. This CDR3 has 16 amino acids. CDR3 sequence: CASSSAGQGRRAEAFF. The DNA for the CDR3 is TGTGCCAGCAGCTCCGCCGGTCAGGGGCGCAGGGCTGAAGCTTTCTTT.

The table lists this clonotype with a few counts. The CDR3 here is CSAIPGGGTEPQHF. CDR3 bases: TGCAGTGCCATCCCCGGGGGCGGAACAGAACCCCAGCATTTT. The chain carries TRBV20-1 and TRBJ1-5, with D tentatively TRBD1 (6 bases). The CDR3 loop spans 14 amino acids. V lost 6 bases and J 10 bases, leaving 22 bases between the germline ends. CDR1 DFQATT and CDR2 SNEGSKA come from the germline V gene (reference sequence).

This clonotype was picked up a small number of times. The chain uses TRBV28 and TRBJ2-7; D could derive from TRBD1 or TRBD2 (5 bases each). V was pared by 7 bases and J by 2 bases, with 15 bases between. CDR3 size: 14 residues. Germline assignment: CDR1 MDHEN and CDR2 SYDVKM. The CDR3 DNA reads TGTGCCAGCACCACCCCGGGACCGACCTACGAGCAGTACTTC. This sequence encodes CASTTPGPTYEQYF.

This clonotype was seen a handful of times. This sequence joins TRBV20-1 and TRBJ2-7; a weak D match, TRBD2 (6 bases). The CDR3 contains 14 residues. The V and J ends lost 6 bases and 0 bases respectively, with 15 bases between them. Germline V gene data show CDR1 as DFQATT and CDR2 as SNEGSKA (reference sequence). The CDR3 coding sequence is TGCAGTGCCTCTATAGGGACTCTCTCCTACGAGCAGTACTTC. It codes for CSASIGTLSYEQYF.

This clonotype was seen a handful of times. This chain connects TRBV12-3 or TRBV12-4 to TRBJ2-1; a weak D match, TRBD1 (6 bases). The ends were cut back, 10 bases at V and 7 bases at J, with 11 bases in the middle. The CDR3 covers 11 residues. For the CDR3, the DNA is TGTGCCACAGGGGAACAGAATGAGCAGTTCTTC. Protein sequence: CATGEQNEQFF.

The genes are TRBV15 and TRBJ2-6; D gene uncertain. The CDR3 sequence is 13 residues long. The V gene lost 8 bases and the J gene lost 0 bases, with 5 bases spanning the gap. The germline gives CDR1 LNHNV, CDR2 YYDKDF (reference sequence). This CDR3 is CATEISGANVLTF. CDR3 sequence (DNA): TGTGCCACCGAGATCTCTGGGGCCAACGTCCTGACTTTC.

This clonotype was recorded many times. No DNA is shown, since the ends of the CDR3 on it are uncertain; the CDR3 is the one TCRdb lists. The genes are TRBV6-1 and TRBJ2-7; the tabulated D call, TRBD1, remains unverified against the DNA. Germline CDR1 is MNHNS and CDR2 is SASEGT. Termini included, the CDR3 measures 16 amino acids. CDR3 amino acids: CASSGGLWMSSTSSNF.

This clonotype has a handful of counts. V and J are TRBV28 and TRBJ2-7, with D tentatively TRBD2 (6 bases). The CDR3 is made up of 12 amino acids. Germline lookup yields CDR1 MDHEN and CDR2 SYDVKM. V lost 3 bases, J lost 7 bases, and 10 bases lay in between. This CDR3 reads CASSFTGLEQYF. The CDR3 DNA reads TGTGCCAGCAGTTTCACAGGACTAGAGCAGTACTTC. Looking up the rest from reference TRBV28 and TRBJ2-7 gives the full variable domain: DVKVTQSSRYLVKRTGEKVFLECVQDMDHENMFWYRQDPGLGLRLIYFSYDVKMKEKGDIPEGYSVSREKKERFSLILESASTNQTSMYLCASSFTGLEQYFGPGTRLTVT.

The rearrangement links TRBV5-5 to TRBJ2-3; D not certain. The V end lost 0 bases, the J end lost 4 bases, and 3 bases lay between the germline ends. This CDR3 has 12 residues. Germline CDR1 is SGHKS and CDR2 is YYEKEE (reference sequence). CDR3 sequence (DNA): TGTGCCAGCAGCTTGGCCCCAGATACGCAGTATTTT. Amino acids: CASSLAPDTQYF.

This clonotype was detected a few times. The chain is built from TRBV7-8 and TRBJ2-1; the D gene is possibly TRBD2 (5 bases). Germline loops: CDR1 SGHVS, CDR2 FQNEAQ. The CDR3 contains 13 residues. Trimming removed 5 bases from V and 9 bases from J, with 14 bases in between. The CDR3 protein is CASSPRVGGEQFF. The CDR3 coding sequence is TGTGCCAGCAGCCCGCGGGTCGGTGGTGAGCAGTTCTTC.

V usage is TRBV3-1 and J usage is TRBJ2-6; D is perhaps TRBD2 (6 bases). The CDR3 is made up of 15 amino acids. Germline V lookup: CDR1 LGHDT, CDR2 YNNKEL (reference sequence). The V and J ends lost 2 bases and 2 bases respectively, with 7 bases between them. The CDR3 coding sequence is TGTGCCAGCAGCCAACGGGGGACTGGGGCCAACGTCCTGACTTTC. Translation gives CASSQRGTGANVLTF. Variable domain in full (rest from reference TRBV3-1 and TRBJ2-6): DTAVSQTPKYLVTQMGNDKSIKCEQNLGHDTMYWYKQDSKKFLKIMFSYNNKELIINETVPNRFSPKSPDKAHLNLHINSLELGDSAVYFCASSQRGTGANVLTFGAGSRLTVL.

This rearrangement joins TRBV28 to TRBJ2-2; D is uncertain. The germline gives CDR1 MDHEN, CDR2 SYDVKM. With 6 bases removed from V and 4 bases from J, the gap between germline ends came to 9 bases. This CDR3 contains 13 residues. CDR3 residues: CASSPSVTGELFF. The CDR3 DNA sequence: TGTGCCAGCAGCCCTTCCGTCACCGGGGAGCTGTTTTTT.

This clonotype was seen a handful of times. This chain connects TRBV6-1 to TRBJ1-2; no firm D call. In germline, CDR1 is MNHNS, CDR2 SASEGT. The V end was cut by 3 bases, the J end by 4 bases, with 12 bases between. This CDR3 region has 14 residues. The DNA of the CDR3 is TGTGCCAGCAGTGATGGTAGACGGACCTATGGCTACACCTTC. Translation: CASSDGRRTYGYTF.

This clonotype appeared a few times. The chain combines TRBV15 with TRBJ1-1, with TRBD1 matching 7 bases. CDR3 length: 17 residues. Germline V gene sequence: CDR1 LNHNV, CDR2 YYDKDF (reference sequence). The V segment lost 1 base and the J segment 3 bases; nucleotides outside the gene matches: 11. In nucleotides, the CDR3 is TGTGCCACCAGCAGAGGTGCGTGGACAGGAGCCTACACTGAAGCTTTCTTT. Its translation: CATSRGAWTGAYTEAFF.

This clonotype was observed many times. This chain joins TRBV3-1 and TRBJ1-1; no reliable D call. The CDR3 extends over 13 amino acids. V lost 2 bases, J lost 3 bases, and 7 bases lay in between. Germline CDR1 and CDR2: LGHDT and YNNKEL (reference sequence). CDR3 sequence (DNA): TGTGCCAGCAGCCAAACCGTTGACACTGAAGCTTTCTTT. It yields the protein CASSQTVDTEAFF.

This clonotype was recorded a few times. The CDR3 is CASSELRDTEAFF. The CDR3 nucleotides read TGTGCCAGCAGTGAATTGCGAGACACTGAAGCTTTCTTT. V usage is TRBV2 and J usage is TRBJ1-1; D gene unclear. The CDR3 contains 13 residues. With 2 bases removed from V and 3 bases from J, the gap between germline ends came to 7 bases. Germline V CDR1 and CDR2: SNHLY, FYNNEI.

The chain employs TRBV9 and TRBJ2-7, with no clear D. With 0 bases removed from V and 0 bases from J, the gap between germline ends came to 7 bases. CDR3 length equals 14 residues. Germline CDR1 is SGDLS and CDR2 is YYNGEE. The CDR3 DNA is TGTGCCAGCAGCGTAGAAGTTAGCTCCTACGAGCAGTACTTC. Its translation: CASSVEVSSYEQYF.

This clonotype was found many times. V gene TRBV7-9 combines with J gene TRBJ1-1; a possible D gene is TRBD1 (6 bases). V lost 3 bases to trimming and J lost 0 bases, with 11 bases between them. The CDR3 consists of 15 residues. The germline V gene has CDR1 SEHNR and CDR2 FQNEAQ (reference sequence). Written as DNA, the CDR3 is TGTGCCAGCAGCTTCGACGGACAGATGAACACTGAAGCTTTCTTT. Residues: CASSFDGQMNTEAFF.

This clonotype occurred a few times. The genes are TRBV3-1 and TRBJ1-6, with 9 bases identical to TRBD1. Germline V CDR1 and CDR2: LGHDT, YNNKEL (reference sequence). The CDR3 length is 18 residues. V shed 3 bases, J shed 0 bases, and the junction held 6 bases outside the gene matches. CDR3 DNA sequence: TGTGCCAGCAGCCAGAATGACAGGGGGAGCTCCTATAATTCACCCCTCCACTTT. The encoded protein is CASSQNDRGSSYNSPLHF.